The 23 T cell receptor beta chains below come from one sample, sequenced in a study of blood T cell repertoires in COVID-19. TCRdb keeps only in-frame clones here, not all; method: immunoSEQ multiplex PCR. This sample yields a few hundred thousand clones, of which around four fifths are seen a single time; 1.9% belongs to the top ten. Sequenced: peripheral blood. The receptors shown here come from a man aged 25 to 40 who had recovered from COVID-19.

The chain is built from TRBV5-1 and TRBJ1-2, with TRBD1 identical over 11 bases. The CDR3 is made up of 17 amino acids. Per germline, CDR1 SGHRS and CDR2 YFSETQ. The V gene end was trimmed by 4 bases and the J gene end by 7 bases; junction bases not matched to a gene: 15. CDR3 sequence: CASSPDPWTGGGIGYTF. In DNA form, the CDR3 reads TGCGCCAGCAGCCCGGACCCCTGGACAGGGGGCGGAATTGGCTACACCTTC.

The chain combines TRBV24-1 with TRBJ1-2; D might be TRBD1 (6 bases). The CDR3 consists of 14 residues. Trimming took 4 bases from V and 2 from J, leaving 10 bases between them. CDR1 is KGHDR, CDR2 SFDVKD, per germline. In DNA, the CDR3 is TGTGCCACCAGTGACCGGACAGAAAACTATGGCTACACCTTC. Translating gives CATSDRTENYGYTF.

The chain employs TRBV5-1 and TRBJ2-1, with 12 bases aligning to TRBD2. CDR1 is SGHRS, CDR2 YFSETQ, per germline. The CDR3 is 18 amino acids. V shed 4 bases, J shed 10 bases, and the junction held 18 bases outside the gene matches. The CDR3, as DNA: TGCGCCAGCAGCCTATACCAACAACTAGCGGGGGGCCCACGCGAGCAGTTCTTC. This encodes CASSLYQQLAGGPREQFF.

The J gene is TRBJ2-7, the V gene TRBV6-1; D is perhaps TRBD1 (5 bases). The CDR3 loop spans 16 amino acids. The V end lost 2 bases, the J end lost 2 bases, and 16 bases lay between the germline ends. CDR1 is MNHNS, CDR2 SASEGT, per germline. This CDR3 is CASSEPGHRRPYEQYV. The DNA for the CDR3 is TGTGCCAGCAGTGAACCTGGACACCGAAGACCCTACGAGCAGTACGTC.

This chain links TRBV28 with TRBJ1-2; maybe TRBD1 (6 bases). The V gene's germline CDR1 is MDHEN and CDR2 SYDVKM. This CDR3 comprises 13 residues. Between the trimmed V and J ends, which lost 6 bases and 8 bases, there was a span of 16 bases. This chain's CDR3 is CASSHDRLGGYTF. The CDR3 DNA reads as TGTGCCAGCAGCCACGACAGGTTGGGAGGCTACACCTTC.

This chain joins TRBV6-4 and TRBJ2-1; no definite D call. Looked up from germline, CDR1 is MRHNA and CDR2 is SNTAGT. This CDR3 has 13 residues. V dropped 0 bases and J dropped 6 bases, with 6 bases sitting between them. Written as DNA, the CDR3 is TGTGCCAGCAGTGACTCGTCATCCAATGAGCAGTTCTTC. This codes for CASSDSSSNEQFF.

The V gene is TRBV30, the J gene TRBJ1-2; D is unresolved. The CDR3 runs 13 residues. CDR1 is GTSNPN, CDR2 SVGIG, per germline (reference sequence). V was clipped by 4 bases and J by 0 bases, with 9 bases between them. Here the CDR3 reads CAWIGCTNYGYTF. The CDR3, as DNA: TGTGCCTGGATCGGGTGTACTAACTATGGCTACACCTTC. Full variable domain (remainder filled in from reference TRBV30 and TRBJ1-2): SQTIHQWPATLVQPVGSPLSLECTVEGTSNPNLYWYRQAAGRGLQLLFYSVGIGQISSEVPQNLSASRPQDRQFILSSKKLLLSDSGFYLCAWIGCTNYGYTFGSGTRLTVV.

This clone is a singleton in its sample. The V gene is TRBV24-1, the J gene TRBJ2-1; the D gene is possibly TRBD2 (6 bases). The CDR3 contains 15 residues. Between the trimmed V and J ends, which lost 3 bases and 5 bases, there was a span of 13 bases. Germline CDR1 and CDR2: KGHDR and SFDVKD. The chain's CDR3 is CATSDPGDKNNEQFF. The CDR3 nucleotides are TGTGCCACCAGTGATCCGGGGGATAAGAACAATGAGCAGTTCTTC.

The chain joins TRBV7-9 to TRBJ2-1, with 7 bases identical to TRBD1. J lost 6 bases, V lost 8 bases, and 7 bases had no gene match. The CDR3 contains 13 residues. Germline V gives CDR1 SEHNR, CDR2 FQNEAQ (reference sequence). This chain's CDR3 is CASLGQAANEQFF. Here the CDR3 DNA reads TGTGCCAGCCTAGGACAGGCTGCCAATGAGCAGTTCTTC.

The V call is TRBV7-3, the J call TRBJ1-6, with 8 positions matching TRBD1. Germline CDR1 reads SGHTA; CDR2 reads FQGTGA. CDR3 length: 16 amino acids. The trim removed 6 bases at V and 5 bases at J, leaving 9 bases unmatched. The CDR3: CASSQSGGTNNSPLHF. The CDR3 DNA reads as TGTGCCAGCAGTCAATCAGGGGGCACTAATAATTCACCCCTCCACTTT.

The chain links TRBV5-4 to TRBJ1-1, with 8 bases lining up with TRBD1. Per germline, CDR1 SGHNT and CDR2 YYREEE (reference sequence). The ends lost 1 base at V and 7 bases at J; junction bases unmatched: 6. The CDR3 runs to 14 residues. The CDR3 region is CASSLPGTGGEAFF. CDR3 in DNA: TGTGCCAGCAGCTTGCCCGGGACAGGAGGTGAAGCTTTCTTT.

The genes are TRBV5-5 and TRBJ1-6, with TRBD1 as a possible D gene (5 bases). The germline CDR1 and CDR2 sequences are SGHKS and YYEKEE (reference sequence). This CDR3 is built from 16 residues. V lost 4 bases, J lost 8 bases, and 19 bases lay in between. As DNA, the CDR3 is TGTGCCAGCAGCCTCGCCTCGACAGTCACCCATTCACCCCTCCACTTT. It translates to CASSLASTVTHSPLHF.

The rearrangement links TRBV3-1 (or the pseudogene TRBV3-2) to TRBJ2-1; 7 bases agree with TRBD2. Unmatched junction bases numbered 2, after V lost 0 bases and J lost 3 bases. Per the germline V gene, CDR1 is LGHDT and CDR2 is YNNKEL (reference sequence). The CDR3 covers 15 residues. CDR3 in amino acids: CASSQDGGGYNEQFF. The CDR3 region has the DNA TGTGCCAGCAGCCAAGATGGCGGGGGCTACAATGAGCAGTTCTTC.

In this sample, this clone turned up a few times. The J gene is TRBJ2-6, the V gene TRBV15; 8 positions agree with TRBD1. V lost 5 bases, J lost 3 bases, and 3 bases stayed unmatched. The CDR3 loop spans 15 amino acids. Per the germline V gene, CDR1 is LNHNV and CDR2 is YYDKDF (reference sequence). CDR3 sequence: CATSPGGDGANVLTF. Written as DNA, the CDR3 is TGTGCCACCAGCCCAGGGGGCGATGGGGCCAACGTCCTGACTTTC.

CDR3 in amino acids: CASSQDLTSGGTEQFF. CDR3 coding DNA: TGTGCCAGCAGCCAAGATCTAACTAGCGGGGGTACTGAGCAGTTCTTC. The rearrangement uses TRBV4-2 and TRBJ2-1; 11 nucleotides match TRBD2. The CDR3 runs to 16 residues. J lost 9 bases, V lost 0 bases, and 7 bases had no gene match. Germline-derived CDR1 and CDR2 are LGHNA and YNFKEQ.

The gene calls are TRBV4-2 and TRBJ2-5; TRBD2 is a possible D gene (6 bases). Germline CDR1 reads LGHNA; CDR2 reads YNFKEQ. Deletions cut 4 bases from V and 3 bases from J, with 12 bases between. The length of the CDR3 is 14 residues. CDR3: CASSPGLQKETQYF. CDR3 sequence (DNA): TGTGCCAGCAGCCCTGGACTACAGAAAGAGACCCAGTACTTC.

The gene calls are TRBV7-8 and TRBJ2-3; weak D call: TRBD2 (6 bases). Germline V gene data show CDR1 as SGHVS and CDR2 as FQNEAQ. This CDR3 has 14 amino acids. V was cut by 8 bases and J by 2 bases, with 14 bases left in between. The CDR3 region is CASEPGGHTDTQYF. The CDR3 nucleotides are TGTGCCAGCGAGCCCGGGGGTCACACAGATACGCAGTATTTT.

This clone was observed once. This rearrangement joins TRBV6-6 to TRBJ1-2, with TRBD1 matching over 10 bases. V lost 6 bases and J lost 8; bases outside the gene matches: 9. Germline loops: CDR1 MNHNY, CDR2 SVGAGI (reference sequence). The CDR3 covers 14 residues. The CDR3: CASSRDRGREGYTF. CDR3 DNA: TGTGCCAGCAGCCGGGACAGGGGAAGAGAGGGCTACACCTTC.

To note about this clone: At one end, the junction sequence differs from germline, possibly due to a read error. The chain uses TRBV27 and TRBJ2-2; perhaps TRBD2 as D (5 bases). This CDR3 is built from 13 residues. Germline-derived CDR1 and CDR2 are MNHEY and SMNVEV (reference sequence). This chain's CDR3 is CASSLLVHRGAVF. As DNA, the CDR3 is TGTGCCAGCAGTTTATTAGTACACCGGGGAGCTGTTTTT.

The chain employs TRBV2 and TRBJ2-6; a possible D gene is TRBD1 (5 bases). The CDR3 sequence is 13 residues long. V lost 9 bases and J 3 bases, leaving 9 bases between the germline ends. In germline, CDR1 is SNHLY, CDR2 FYNNEI. The CDR3 protein is CASTDSGANVLTF. In nucleotides, the CDR3 is TGTGCCAGTACAGACAGTGGGGCCAACGTCCTGACTTTC.

This clone occurred a few times. This chain joins TRBV3-1 (or the pseudogene TRBV3-2) and TRBJ1-2; the D gene is possibly TRBD1 (6 bases). Germline values: CDR1 LGHDT, CDR2 YNNKEL (reference sequence). Trimming cost V 1 base and J 3 bases, with 15 bases left between them. This CDR3 spans 16 amino acids. CDR3 bases: TGTGCCAGCAGCCAAGCCCTCACAGGGATTCACTATGGCTACACCTTC. Translation gives CASSQALTGIHYGYTF.

The rearrangement joins TRBV11-2 to TRBJ2-1; weak D call: TRBD1 (5 bases). CDR3 length: 16 amino acids. V shed 0 bases and J shed 0 bases, with 9 bases lying between them. Germline assignment: CDR1 SGHAT and CDR2 FQNNGV. The CDR3 region is CASSLEGRVSYNEQFF. DNA of the CDR3: TGTGCCAGCAGCTTAGAAGGCAGGGTCTCCTACAATGAGCAGTTCTTC.

A single count supports this clone. The chain recombines TRBV9 with TRBJ2-1, with 8 bases aligning to TRBD1. Trimming took 4 bases from V and 2 from J; bases not matched to a gene: 2. The CDR3 contains 14 residues. CDR1 is SGDLS and CDR2 is YYNGEE in the germline V gene. Here the CDR3 DNA reads TGTGCCAGCAGCCCGACAGGGGCCTACAATGAGCAGTTCTTC. Residues: CASSPTGAYNEQFF.